The rows below give T cell receptor beta chains drawn from one sample of a study of metastatic and nonmetastatic thyroid tumors. MiXCR reprocessed the PCR reads for TCRdb. The sample carries roughly 33,000 clones, 18% recorded once. Sample: blood. These receptors were obtained from a male donor with papillary thyroid cancer or a benign thyroid nodule (not recorded which). Some clones in this sample may be carry-over from other donors' samples. The CDR3 runs from the conserved cysteine through the conserved F or W. A D gene is named only where the DNA matches it firmly. Not all rows give a size; the values are once, few, many and, for expanded clones, a class.

clone size,D gene,CDR3 length,J gene,V gene,CDR3 DNA,CDR3 protein
many,.,14,TRBJ1-5,TRBV6-5,TGTGCCAGCAGTTACTCCTCCGCTAATCAGCCCCAGCATTTT,CASSYSSANQPQHF
many,.,12,TRBJ1-1,TRBV19,TGTGCCAGCAGGGCCGGGATAACTGAAGCTTTCTTT,CASRAGITEAFF
.,.,16,TRBJ2-7,TRBV11-1,TGTACCAGCAGCTACCCTCCAGGGGAACGTGTCCCCGAGCAGTACTTC,CTSSYPPGERVPEQYF
.,.,16,TRBJ1-2,TRBV30,TGTGCCTGGAGTGTGGTGGGGCAGGGAACTAACTATGGCTACACCTTC,CAWSVVGQGTNYGYTF
many,.,12,TRBJ2-7,TRBV20-1,TGCAGTGCTGGGACCCGTTATTACGAGCAGTACTTC,CSAGTRYYEQYF
.,TRBD1,14,TRBJ2-3,TRBV4-3,TGCGCCAGCAGCCCTTGGACAGGGGTGGATACGCAGTATTTT,CASSPWTGVDTQYF
.,.,15,TRBJ2-2,TRBV30,TGTGCCTGGAGTGTCAGAGGGGGTAGTCACGGGGAGCTGTTTTTT,CAWSVRGGSHGELFF
many,.,15,TRBJ2-3,TRBV11-1,TGTGCCAGCAGCTTAGCGAAGGGAGACACAGATACGCAGTATTTT,CASSLAKGDTDTQYF
.,.,14,TRBJ1-5,TRBV6-1,TGTGCCAGCAGTACAACAGGAAGGGGTCAGCCCCAGCATTTT,CASSTTGRGQPQHF
few,.,12,TRBJ2-7,TRBV27,TGTGCCAGCCGTAGCGGAAACTACGAGCAGTACTTC,CASRSGNYEQYF
.,.,14,TRBJ2-7,TRBV5-1,TGCGCCAGTACGTTGGTGGGGAGTATGTACGAGCAGTACTTC,CASTLVGSMYEQYF
few,.,15,TRBJ1-2,TRBV24-1,TGTGCCACAAGTGACCGATACGCAGGACCCTATGGCTACACCTTC,CATSDRYAGPYGYTF
many,.,13,TRBJ2-2,TRBV9,TGTGCCAGCAGCGTATATGGAACCGGGGAGCTGTTTTTT,CASSVYGTGELFF
once,.,14,TRBJ1-6,TRBV20-1,TGCAGTGCTAGAGGAGGGACAAAGAATTCACCCCTCCACTTT,CSARGGTKNSPLHF
.,.,12,TRBJ2-1,TRBV12-3/TRBV12-4,TGTGCCAGCAGGTATAGGGGCAATGAGCAGTTCTTC,CASRYRGNEQFF
many,.,15,TRBJ2-3,TRBV28,TGTGCCAGCACCCCCCGCAGGGGTCCAACAGGTACGCAGTATTTT,CASTPRRGPTGTQYF
many,.,14,TRBJ1-4,TRBV7-9,TGTGCCAGCAGCTTGGACAGAGAAGTCGAAAAACTGTTTTTT,CASSLDREVEKLFF
medium-sized,TRBD1,15,TRBJ1-1,TRBV28,TGTGCCAGCACCCGGGACAGGGGGCTGGACACTGAAGCTTTCTTT,CASTRDRGLDTEAFF
many,.,18,TRBJ1-1,TRBV5-4,TGTGCCAGCAGCTCCTTGACAGGCCAATGGGGAGTCGATATGGTGGCTTTCTTT,CASSSLTGQWGVDMVAFF
.,.,16,TRBJ2-1,TRBV28,TGTGCCAGCAGTCCCCTCGGCGGGGGCCCTTACAATGAGCAGTTCTTC,CASSPLGGGPYNEQFF
many,.,17,TRBJ1-5,TRBV18,TGTGCCAGCTCACCAGACCTTGGGGGCAGGGTCGCTCAGCCCCAGCATTTT,CASSPDLGGRVAQPQHF
many,.,17,TRBJ2-2,TRBV7-2,TGTGCCAGCAGCTTAGCGCTCGGAATCGCGAACACCGGGGAGCTGTTTTTT,CASSLALGIANTGELFF
many,.,14,TRBJ2-3,TRBV7-9,TGTGCCAGCAGCTTAACCTTCAGGGCAGATACGCAGTATTTT,CASSLTFRADTQYF
medium-sized,TRBD1,15,TRBJ1-5,TRBV6-2/TRBV6-3,TGTGCCAGCAGCCGGGACAGGGCGAGCAATCAGCCCCAGCATTTT,CASSRDRASNQPQHF
.,.,15,TRBJ2-7,TRBV19,TGTGCCAGTAGGATTGACGACGGGGGCACCTACGAGCAGTACTTC,CASRIDDGGTYEQYF
many,.,13,TRBJ1-2,TRBV5-8,TGTGCCAGCAGCTTTTACCCTAACTATGGCTACACCTTC,CASSFYPNYGYTF
many,.,18,TRBJ1-1,TRBV10-3,TGTGCCATCAGTGAGTCCCCGGGGGCAGCTAGGGGGAACACTGAAGCTTTCTTT,CAISESPGAARGNTEAFF